One sample yielded the 29 T cell receptor beta chains listed below, sequenced in a study of cytomegalovirus exposure and HLA in healthy donors. The PCR contained 60 Vbeta and 13 Jbeta primers. The method was immunoSEQ multiplex PCR; TCRdb's version includes in-frame clones alone and lacks a portion of them. In total, the table holds about 110,000 clones. Sequenced sample: PBMCs. These receptors all come from a man aged 45 to 65 in good health and CMV-seronegative.

This chain uses TRBV25-1 with TRBJ1-2, with 8 bases fitting TRBD1. Germline loops: CDR1 MGHDK, CDR2 SYGVNS. The CDR3 is 16 amino acids. V dropped 3 bases and J dropped 4; count of bases not matched to a gene: 10. The CDR3 DNA reads as TGTGCCAGCAGTGACCGGCAGGCAGGGGGCCGCTATGGCTACACCTTC. This sequence encodes CASSDRQAGGRYGYTF.

The chain combines TRBV6-5 with TRBJ1-2, with D unclear. V shed 3 bases and J shed 6 bases, with 14 bases lying between them. The CDR3 is 14 amino acids. Germline V gene lookup returns CDR1 MNHEY and CDR2 SVGAGI. The CDR3 nucleotides are TGTGCCAGCAGTTATTGGGAGAACTTCGATGGCTACACCTTC. Amino acids: CASSYWENFDGYTF.

The chain employs TRBV7-9 and TRBJ1-6; the D is unclear. Trimming left V 3 bases short and J 10 bases short, with 7 bases between. Looked up from germline, CDR1 is SEHNR and CDR2 is FQNEAQ (reference sequence). The length of the CDR3 is 12 residues. CDR3: CASSFSRSPLHF. The CDR3 region has the DNA TGTGCCAGCAGCTTTAGTCGATCACCCCTCCACTTT. Based on the CDR3 plus reference TRBV7-9 and TRBJ1-6, the full variable domain is DTGVSQNPRHKITKRGQNVTFRCDPISEHNRLYWYRQTLGQGPEFLTYFQNEAQLEKSRLLSDRFSAERPKGSFSTLEIQRTEQGDSAMYLCASSFSRSPLHFGNGTRLTVT.

The chain is built from TRBV11-3 and TRBJ2-1, with TRBD2 matching over 11 bases. V gave up 5 bases and J gave up 9 bases; unmatched junction bases: 9. CDR3 length: 15 residues. The germline V gene has CDR1 SGHNT and CDR2 YENEEA. The CDR3 is CASSEELAGELEQFF. As DNA, the CDR3 is TGTGCCAGCAGCGAAGAACTAGCGGGAGAGCTTGAGCAGTTCTTC.

J is TRBJ2-5 and V is TRBV5-6; 11 bases line up with TRBD2. Germline V lookup: CDR1 SGHDT, CDR2 YYEEEE. The CDR3 has 16 residues. Trimming removed 4 bases from V and 5 bases from J; junction bases left unmatched: 10. The CDR3 protein is CASSHLLAGVGETQYF. The CDR3 coding sequence is TGTGCCAGCAGCCACCTACTAGCGGGGGTGGGGGAGACCCAGTACTTC.

The chain employs TRBV9 and TRBJ1-6; no firm D call. The CDR3 covers 13 residues. Trimming took off 0 bases at V and 7 bases at J, with 5 bases between the two ends. From germline, CDR1 is SGDLS and CDR2 YYNGEE. The CDR3 nucleotides read TGTGCCAGCAGCGTAGGAGGGAATTCACCCCTCCACTTT. Translation gives CASSVGGNSPLHF.

The chain uses TRBV18 and TRBJ1-1; D gene ambiguous. The V end lost 1 base, the J end lost 2 bases, and 8 bases lay between the germline ends. Germline assignment: CDR1 KGHSH and CDR2 LQKENI. The CDR3 has 14 residues. The CDR3 coding sequence is TGTGCCAGCTCACCACTAGCGGATAACACTGAAGCTTTCTTT. Translation: CASSPLADNTEAFF.

The rearrangement uses TRBV5-1 and TRBJ1-2; 9 positions match TRBD1. CDR1 and CDR2 from the germline V gene are SGHRS and YFSETQ. The CDR3 has 14 amino acids. The J segment lost 7 bases and the V segment lost 3 bases, leaving 7 bases of the junction unmatched. CDR3 DNA: TGCGCCAGCAGCTCCGGGACAGGGATGGCTGGCTACACCTTC. Its translation: CASSSGTGMAGYTF. Based on the CDR3 plus reference TRBV5-1 and TRBJ1-2, the full variable domain is KAGVTQTPRYLIKTRGQQVTLSCSPISGHRSVSWYQQTPGQGLQFLFEYFSETQRNKGNFPGRFSGRQFSNSRSEMNVSTLELGDSALYLCASSSGTGMAGYTFGSGTRLTVV.

The chain carries TRBV7-9 and TRBJ1-4; D remains ambiguous. The CDR3 spans 13 residues. V was trimmed by 5 bases and J by 5 bases, leaving 9 bases between them. Germline CDR1 reads SEHNR; CDR2 reads FQNEAQ (reference sequence). The CDR3 reads CASSPHRNEKLFF. The CDR3 DNA sequence: TGTGCCAGCAGCCCCCATAGAAATGAAAAACTGTTTTTT. The full variable domain, in which reference TRBV7-9 and TRBJ1-4 provide the parts outside the CDR3, is DTGVSQNPRHKITKRGQNVTFRCDPISEHNRLYWYRQTLGQGPEFLTYFQNEAQLEKSRLLSDRFSAERPKGSFSTLEIQRTEQGDSAMYLCASSPHRNEKLFFGSGTQLSVL.

The chain couples TRBV7-2 to TRBJ2-7; no definite D call. The CDR3 totals 13 residues. Looked up from germline, CDR1 is SGHTA and CDR2 is FQGNSA. V was cut by 5 bases and J by 2 bases, with 10 bases left in between. The CDR3 DNA reads as TGTGCCAGCAGCAAAGACATGACCTACGAGCAGTACTTC. The encoded protein is CASSKDMTYEQYF.

This chain uses TRBV19 with TRBJ1-2; D perhaps matches TRBD1 (5 bases). CDR1 is LNHDA, CDR2 SQIVND, per germline (reference sequence). This CDR3 spans 13 amino acids. V dropped 3 bases and J dropped 4 bases, with 9 bases sitting between them. CDR3 region: CASSIQGPYGYTF. Here the CDR3 DNA reads TGTGCCAGTAGTATTCAGGGCCCCTATGGCTACACCTTC.

The chain links TRBV7-9 to TRBJ1-2; no clear D. Trimming pared 5 bases from V and 6 bases from J, leaving 13 bases between. CDR1 and CDR2 from the germline V gene are SEHNR and FQNEAQ (reference sequence). The CDR3 loop spans 13 amino acids. This CDR3 is CASSPLNSDGYTF. Here the CDR3 DNA reads TGTGCCAGCAGCCCACTCAACTCTGATGGCTACACCTTC.

V gene TRBV9 combines with J gene TRBJ2-5, with 9 bases lining up with TRBD2. The CDR3 is 15 residues long. The germline V gene has CDR1 SGDLS and CDR2 YYNGEE. J lost 5 bases, V lost 0 bases, and 5 bases had no gene match. CDR3 coding DNA: TGTGCCAGCAGCGTAGCAGCGGGAGGAGCTGAGACCCAGTACTTC. It codes for CASSVAAGGAETQYF.

The chain has TRBV29-1 and TRBJ2-1; 8 positions match TRBD1. The V segment lost 6 bases and the J segment 2 bases; nucleotides outside the gene matches: 9. Germline assignment: CDR1 SQVTM and CDR2 ANQGSEA. CDR3 length: 15 amino acids. CDR3: CSVDPGQVTYNEQFF. The CDR3 bases are TGCAGCGTCGACCCGGGACAGGTAACCTACAATGAGCAGTTCTTC.

The chain combines TRBV6-1 with TRBJ2-5; TRBD1 aligns across 8 bases. CDR1 MNHNS and CDR2 SASEGT come from the germline V gene. Losses at the gene ends were 1 base for V and 5 bases for J; bases not matched to a gene: 6. The length of the CDR3 is 15 residues. DNA for the CDR3: TGTGCCAGCAGTGAAGTGAGGACAGGGTGGGAGACCCAGTACTTC. Residues: CASSEVRTGWETQYF.

CDR3 DNA sequence: TGTGCCAGTAGTCCCTTAGACTTGAACACCGGGGAGCTGTTTTTT. Its protein product is CASSPLDLNTGELFF. The chain couples TRBV19 to TRBJ2-2; D is ambiguous. The CDR3 totals 15 residues. The germline V and J ends were trimmed by 5 bases and 1 base, with 11 bases remaining between them. Germline V gene lookup returns CDR1 LNHDA and CDR2 SQIVND (reference sequence).

The genes are TRBV27 and TRBJ1-5; D may be TRBD1 (5 bases). V dropped 7 bases and J dropped 0 bases, with 16 bases sitting between them. Germline V lookup: CDR1 MNHEY, CDR2 SMNVEV (reference sequence). The CDR3 is 16 amino acids. CDR3 DNA sequence: TGTGCCAGCAACCGACCCGGGGGAGGTAGCAATCAGCCCCAGCATTTT. Protein sequence: CASNRPGGGSNQPQHF.

Worth noting for this clone: This CDR3 is also generated by other DNA sequences in the sample. The chain employs TRBV6-6 and TRBJ1-1; the D gene is possibly TRBD1 (6 bases). CDR1 is MNHNY, CDR2 SVGAGI, per germline (reference sequence). The CDR3 is 13 residues long. V was shortened by 7 bases and J by 2 bases, with 11 bases between the two germline ends. CDR3 bases: TGTGCCAGCATTGACAGGTCAAACACTGAAGCTTTCTTT. Translating it yields CASIDRSNTEAFF.

The chain links TRBV4-1 to TRBJ2-3, with 8 bases matching TRBD2. The germline gives CDR1 MGHRA, CDR2 YSYEKL. This CDR3 region has 19 residues. The J segment lost 4 bases and the V segment lost 1 base, leaving 16 bases of the junction unmatched. For the CDR3, the DNA is TGCGCCAGCAGCCAAGTAAACATGGGACTAGTGGGACGGGCAGATACGCAGTATTTT. Translation: CASSQVNMGLVGRADTQYF.

The chain links TRBV5-1 to TRBJ1-1; D is unclear. From germline, CDR1 is SGHRS and CDR2 YFSETQ. Trimming removed 3 bases from V and 1 base from J, with 7 bases in between. This CDR3 spans 13 amino acids. The CDR3 nucleotides read TGCGCCAGCAGCTCTCAGGAGAACACTGAAGCTTTCTTT. Translation gives CASSSQENTEAFF. Combining the CDR3 with reference TRBV5-1 and TRBJ1-1 gives the whole variable domain KAGVTQTPRYLIKTRGQQVTLSCSPISGHRSVSWYQQTPGQGLQFLFEYFSETQRNKGNFPGRFSGRQFSNSRSEMNVSTLELGDSALYLCASSSQENTEAFFGQGTRLTVV.

The chain recombines TRBV5-4 with TRBJ2-1, with D unclear. The CDR3 is 12 residues long. Germline V gene sequence: CDR1 SGHNT, CDR2 YYREEE (reference sequence). With 5 bases removed from V and 3 bases from J, the gap between germline ends came to 6 bases. In DNA form, the CDR3 reads TGTGCCAGCAGTCCAGACTACAATGAGCAGTTCTTC. This encodes CASSPDYNEQFF. Full variable domain (missing parts from reference TRBV5-4 and TRBJ2-1): ETGVTQSPTHLIKTRGQQVTLRCSSQSGHNTVSWYQQALGQGPQFIFQYYREEENGRGNFPPRFSGLQFPNYSSELNVNALELDDSALYLCASSPDYNEQFFGPGTRLTVL.

J is TRBJ2-5 and V is TRBV5-1; 7 bases line up with TRBD2. There are 15 residues in the CDR3. The germline gives CDR1 SGHRS, CDR2 YFSETQ. The V segment lost 0 bases and the J segment 5 bases; nucleotides outside the gene matches: 7. CDR3 amino acids: CASSLAEAGSETQYF. The CDR3 bases are TGCGCCAGCAGCTTGGCCGAAGCGGGGTCTGAGACCCAGTACTTC.

The rearrangement uses TRBV27 and TRBJ1-2; TRBD1 aligns across 9 bases. This CDR3 is 13 amino acids long. Germline V gene sequence: CDR1 MNHEY, CDR2 SMNVEV (reference sequence). J gave up 5 bases and V 3 bases, and 1 base lay outside the gene matches. The CDR3 here is CASSFGTGYGYTF. The DNA of the CDR3 is TGTGCCAGCAGTTTCGGGACAGGGTATGGCTACACCTTC.

The V call is TRBV5-6, the J call TRBJ1-2; TRBD1 matches 8 bases. Germline CDR1 SGHDT, CDR2 YYEEEE. V gave up 4 bases and J gave up 4 bases; unmatched junction bases: 18. This CDR3 is built from 18 residues. The CDR3, as DNA: TGTGCCAGCAGCCCTAACCTGGACAGGGTCTCCGCGGGCTATGGCTACACCTTC. It codes for CASSPNLDRVSAGYGYTF.

The rearrangement links TRBV5-5 to TRBJ1-1; D unclear. V gave up 0 bases and J gave up 3 bases, with 27 bases separating them. The CDR3 contains 20 residues. Germline V gives CDR1 SGHKS, CDR2 YYEKEE (reference sequence). The CDR3 DNA follows: TGTGCCAGCAGCTTGGTCGGACTTCTGCCAGGTCTGGGAAGAGACACTGAAGCTTTCTTT. Translating gives CASSLVGLLPGLGRDTEAFF.

J is TRBJ2-1 and V is TRBV7-6; 7 bases align to TRBD1. The CDR3 has 13 amino acids. V shed 8 bases and J 4 bases; nucleotides not matched to a gene: 5. CDR1 and CDR2 (germline): SGHVS, FNYEAQ. This CDR3 reads CASSRGQYNEQFF. The CDR3, as DNA: TGTGCCAGCTCTCGGGGACAGTACAATGAGCAGTTCTTC.

The rearrangement joins TRBV30 to TRBJ2-3, with 9 bases fitting TRBD2. The CDR3 spans 13 residues. The J segment lost 4 bases and the V segment lost 3 bases, leaving 2 bases of the junction unmatched. Germline loops: CDR1 GTSNPN, CDR2 SVGIG (reference sequence). The DNA of the CDR3 is TGTGCCTGGAGGCTAGCGGGGTCAGATACGCAGTATTTT. This sequence encodes CAWRLAGSDTQYF.

DNA for the CDR3: TGTGCCAGCAGTAAAATATCGGTCGGGTCTAATGAAAAACTGTTTTTT. This encodes CASSKISVGSNEKLFF. V gene TRBV5-5 combines with J gene TRBJ1-4; D remains ambiguous. The germline V gene has CDR1 SGHKS and CDR2 YYEKEE (reference sequence). This CDR3 has 16 residues. Trimming removed 5 bases from V and 3 bases from J, with 17 bases in between.

The chain links TRBV19 to TRBJ1-1; a weak D match, TRBD1 (5 bases). The CDR3 is made up of 13 amino acids. Trimming pared 4 bases from V and 1 base from J, leaving 7 bases between. The V gene's germline CDR1 is LNHDA and CDR2 SQIVND (reference sequence). In DNA, the CDR3 is TGTGCCAGTAGTACAACAGGGAACACTGAAGCTTTCTTT. It specifies CASSTTGNTEAFF.